This T cell receptor (beta chain) came from a study of siplizumab effects on memory and regulatory T cells. Study conclusions and caveats: A minor fraction of alloreactive clones, and no more, mapped to unstimulated subsets. In siplizumab conditions, mappable alloreactive CD4+ clones averaged around 69% Treg-derived, against 25% to 30% in controls.

Assaying covered 100,000 or so TCR templates per sample. Sequencing was performed with immunoSEQ multiplex PCR; in TCRdb, only in-frame clones are kept and a portion is missing. Seen here are 100,000 or so clones, 94% observed once, and the top ten hold 1% to 1.5%. Germline trimming cut 6 bases from V and 4 bases from J; bases unmatched to any gene: 13. The CDR3 spans 16 residues. Germline loops: CDR1 SGHKS, CDR2 YYEKEE (reference sequence). Comments on this clone: Its matching antigen is unknown.

This clonotype was obtained from a human donor in good health. The specimen was non-Treg CD4+ T cells sorted from blood. The genes are TRBV5-5 and TRBJ2-3; 8 bases are shared with TRBD2. CDR3 sequence reads: CASTPKPGLVPDTQYF. CDR3 sequence (DNA): TGTGCCAGCACCCCGAAACCGGGACTAGTCCCAGATACGCAGTATTTT.